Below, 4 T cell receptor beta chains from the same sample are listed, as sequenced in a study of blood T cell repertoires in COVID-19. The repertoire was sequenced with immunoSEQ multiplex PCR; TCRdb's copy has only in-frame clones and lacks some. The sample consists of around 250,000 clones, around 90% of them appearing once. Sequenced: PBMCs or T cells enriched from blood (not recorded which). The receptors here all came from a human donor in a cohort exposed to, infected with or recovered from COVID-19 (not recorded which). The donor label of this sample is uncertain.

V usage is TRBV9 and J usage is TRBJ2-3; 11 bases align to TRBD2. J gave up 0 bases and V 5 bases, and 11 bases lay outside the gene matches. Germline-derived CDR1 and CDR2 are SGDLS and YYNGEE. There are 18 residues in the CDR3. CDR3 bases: TGTGCCAGCAGTGCCATTCCTAGCGGGGGGTTAAGCACAGATACGCAGTATTTT. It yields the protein CASSAIPSGGLSTDTQYF. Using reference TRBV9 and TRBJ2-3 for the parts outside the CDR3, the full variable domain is DSGVTQTPKHLITATGQRVTLRCSPRSGDLSVYWYQQSLDQGLQFLIQYYNGEERAKGNILERFSAQQFPDLHSELNLSSLELGDSALYFCASSAIPSGGLSTDTQYFGPGTRLTVL.

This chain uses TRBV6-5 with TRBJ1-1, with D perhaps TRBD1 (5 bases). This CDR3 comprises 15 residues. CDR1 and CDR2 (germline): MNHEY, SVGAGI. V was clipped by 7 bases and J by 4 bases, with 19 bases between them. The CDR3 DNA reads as TGTGCCAGCACCCCCCGGGACTTTCAATTCACTGAAGCTTTCTTT. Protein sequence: CASTPRDFQFTEAFF.

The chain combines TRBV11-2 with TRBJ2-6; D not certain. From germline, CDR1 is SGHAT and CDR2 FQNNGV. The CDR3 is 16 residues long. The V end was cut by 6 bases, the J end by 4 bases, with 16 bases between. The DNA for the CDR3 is TGTGCCAGCAGTCTCCAGCCAGGCGCCGGGGCCAACGTCCTGACTTTC. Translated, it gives CASSLQPGAGANVLTF.

CDR3 loop: CASSSSGGSYGYTF. The CDR3, as DNA: TGTGCCAGCAGCTCCTCAGGGGGCAGTTATGGCTACACCTTC. V usage is TRBV5-5 and J usage is TRBJ1-2, with 8 bases identical to TRBD1. V shed 3 bases, J shed 5 bases, and the junction held 6 bases outside the gene matches. CDR1 is SGHKS and CDR2 is YYEKEE in the germline V gene (reference sequence). The CDR3 totals 14 residues.